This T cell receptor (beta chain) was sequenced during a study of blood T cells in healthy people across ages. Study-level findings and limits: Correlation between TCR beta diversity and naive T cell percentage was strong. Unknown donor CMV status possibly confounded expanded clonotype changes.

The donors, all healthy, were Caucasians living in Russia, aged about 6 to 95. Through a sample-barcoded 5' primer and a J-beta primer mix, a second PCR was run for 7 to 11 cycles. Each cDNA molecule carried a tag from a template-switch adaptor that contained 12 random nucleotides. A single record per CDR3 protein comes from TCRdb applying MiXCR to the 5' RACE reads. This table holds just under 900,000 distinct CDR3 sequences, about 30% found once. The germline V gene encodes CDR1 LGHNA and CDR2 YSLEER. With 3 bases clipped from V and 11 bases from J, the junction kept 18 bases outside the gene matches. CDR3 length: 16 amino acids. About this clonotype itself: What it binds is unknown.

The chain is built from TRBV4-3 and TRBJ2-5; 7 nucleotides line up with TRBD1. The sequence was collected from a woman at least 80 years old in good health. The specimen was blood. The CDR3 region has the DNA TGCGCCAGCAGCCATCTGACAAATCGGGACAGCAGTGAGCAGTACTTC. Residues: CASSHLTNRDSSEQYF.